This note documents a single TCR beta chain sequence. The CDR3 has 14 residues. Germline-derived CDR1 and CDR2 are SGHRS and YFSETQ. Losses at the gene ends were 4 bases for V and 7 bases for J; bases not matched to a gene: 7. This entry is derived from a study of blood T cell repertoires in COVID-19. In the study overall: Material from acute and convalescent COVID-19 was sourced from the United States, Italy and Spain.

In the study's own analysis: Using reference gene primer amplification, nucleated cell counts were estimated. Clones were read by immunoSEQ multiplex PCR, and TCRdb kept only the in-frame ones, dropping some. The D gene and trimming were derived from the DNA, and the V and J assignments and clone size from that table. The sample consists of some 250,000 clones, approximately 83% of them appearing once. The sequenced sample was peripheral blood. The source of this sequence is a man aged 50 or older with active or convalescent COVID-19. This sequence joins TRBV5-1 and TRBJ1-1, with 10 bases aligning to TRBD1. For the CDR3, the DNA is TGCGCCAGCAGCGACCTCCGGGACAGGGGTGAAGCTTTCTTT. Its protein is CASSDLRDRGEAFF.